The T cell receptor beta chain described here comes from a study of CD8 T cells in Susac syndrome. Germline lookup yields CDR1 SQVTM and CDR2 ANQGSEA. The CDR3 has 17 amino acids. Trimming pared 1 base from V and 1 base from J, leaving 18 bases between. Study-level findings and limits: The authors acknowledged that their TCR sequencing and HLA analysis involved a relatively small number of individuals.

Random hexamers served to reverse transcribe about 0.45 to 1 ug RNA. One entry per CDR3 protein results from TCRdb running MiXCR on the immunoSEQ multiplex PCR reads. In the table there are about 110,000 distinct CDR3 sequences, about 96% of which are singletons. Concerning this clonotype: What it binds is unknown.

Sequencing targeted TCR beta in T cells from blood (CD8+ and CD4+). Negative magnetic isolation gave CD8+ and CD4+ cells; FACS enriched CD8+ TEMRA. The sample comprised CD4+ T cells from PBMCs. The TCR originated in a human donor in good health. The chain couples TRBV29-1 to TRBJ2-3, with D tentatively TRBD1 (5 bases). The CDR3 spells CSVEGAGWPSGTDTQYF. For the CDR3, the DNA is TGCAGCGTTGAAGGGGCAGGGTGGCCTTCGGGCACAGATACGCAGTATTTT.